Presented here are 14 T cell receptor beta chains from one specimen sequenced in a study of CD8 T cells in Susac syndrome. RNA amounts of 0.5 to 1 ug underwent reverse transcription with random hexamers. TCRdb used MiXCR to reprocess the immunoSEQ multiplex PCR reads, holding one entry per CDR3 protein. The sample has around 130,000 distinct CDR3 sequences; around nine tenths are singletons. What was sequenced was CD8+ T cells from PBMCs. The receptors stem from a human donor with multiple sclerosis.

The J gene is TRBJ2-7, the V gene TRBV2; D unresolved. The V end lost 4 bases, the J end lost 0 bases, and 13 bases lay between the germline ends. Germline V gene lookup returns CDR1 SNHLY and CDR2 FYNNEI. The CDR3 sequence is 15 residues long. CDR3 in amino acids: CASSATIRSSYEQYF. The CDR3, as DNA: TGTGCCAGCAGTGCAACGATACGGAGCTCCTACGAGCAGTACTTC.

The chain recombines TRBV13 with TRBJ2-7; 7 nucleotides align to TRBD2. The germline CDR1 and CDR2 sequences are PRHDT and FYEKMQ (reference sequence). CDR3 size: 14 residues. V lost 5 bases, J lost 4 bases, and 8 bases stayed unmatched. CDR3 nucleotide sequence: TGTGCCAGCAGCCATCAGCGGGAAGGTTACGAGCAGTACTTC. Translation: CASSHQREGYEQYF. Based on the CDR3 plus reference TRBV13 and TRBJ2-7, the full variable domain is AAGVIQSPRHLIKEKRETATLKCYPIPRHDTVYWYQQGPGQDPQFLISFYEKMQSDKGSIPDRFSAQQFSDYHSELNMSSLELGDSALYFCASSHQREGYEQYFGPGTRLTVT.

This clonotype was seen only once. This chain connects TRBV20-1 to TRBJ2-4, with 13 bases fitting TRBD2. Germline V gene data show CDR1 as DFQATT and CDR2 as SNEGSKA (reference sequence). Trimming took 6 bases from V and 8 from J; bases not matched to a gene: 10. The CDR3 has 15 residues. CDR3 region: CSAPARTSGSDIQYF. The CDR3 DNA follows: TGCAGTGCCCCCGCCAGGACTAGCGGGAGTGACATTCAGTACTTC.

The chain links TRBV29-1 to TRBJ2-7; 10 bases align to TRBD1. V shed 3 bases, J shed 5 bases, and the junction held 1 base outside the gene matches. Germline lookup yields CDR1 SQVTM and CDR2 ANQGSEA. This CDR3 comprises 12 residues. CDR3 DNA: TGCAGCGTTGATGGGACAGGGGACGAGCAGTACTTC. Residues: CSVDGTGDEQYF.

The chain employs TRBV2 and TRBJ2-2; D is undetermined. This CDR3 region has 17 residues. Germline V gives CDR1 SNHLY, CDR2 FYNNEI. V lost 1 base, J lost 0 bases, and 12 bases lay in between. The CDR3 DNA sequence: TGTGCCAGCAGTGAAGAGGGTGTGAAAACGAACACCGGGGAGCTGTTTTTT. This codes for CASSEEGVKTNTGELFF. The variable domain in full, completed from reference TRBV2 and TRBJ2-2, reads EPEVTQTPSHQVTQMGQEVILRCVPISNHLYFYWYRQILGQKVEFLVSFYNNEISEKSEIFDDQFSVERPDGSNFTLKIRSTKLEDSAMYFCASSEEGVKTNTGELFFGEGSRLTVL.

J is TRBJ2-7 and V is TRBV28; 7 nucleotides align to TRBD2. CDR1 and CDR2 (germline): MDHEN, SYDVKM. This CDR3 has 15 residues. Germline trimming cut 7 bases from V and 3 bases from J; bases unmatched to any gene: 12. The CDR3 nucleotides are TGTGCCAGCACTCATAGCGCGGGGGACCTCTACGAGCAGTACTTC. Protein product: CASTHSAGDLYEQYF.

The chain carries TRBV20-1 and TRBJ1-1; D gene unclear. The CDR3 extends over 11 amino acids. The germline V gene has CDR1 DFQATT and CDR2 SNEGSKA (reference sequence). Between the trimmed V and J ends, which lost 4 bases and 4 bases, there was a span of 7 bases. CDR3 bases: TGCAGTGCTACCGACGGCACTGAAGCTTTCTTT. Protein product: CSATDGTEAFF.

Details on this clonotype: The junction departs from the called germline gene at one end, perhaps through a read error. The rearrangement uses TRBV13 and TRBJ1-5; perhaps TRBD1 as D (5 bases). This CDR3 has 12 residues. Germline values: CDR1 PRHDT, CDR2 FYEKMQ (reference sequence). The CDR3 protein is CASSVGAQPQHF. The CDR3 DNA reads as TGTGCCAGCAGCGTAGGGGCTCAGCCCCAGCATTTT.

The chain uses TRBV27 and TRBJ2-1; a weak D match, TRBD2 (6 bases). Trimming pared 6 bases from V and 2 bases from J, leaving 11 bases between. The CDR3 totals 14 residues. CDR1 is MNHEY and CDR2 is SMNVEV in the germline V gene (reference sequence). This CDR3 is CASRKGGTYNEQFF. In DNA, the CDR3 is TGTGCCAGCAGGAAGGGAGGCACCTACAATGAGCAGTTCTTC.

The chain employs TRBV12-3 or TRBV12-4 and TRBJ1-5; a possible D gene is TRBD1 (6 bases). CDR3 length: 13 residues. Trimming removed 5 bases from V and 4 bases from J, with 9 bases in between. The CDR3 DNA is TGTGCCAGCAGTCCAGGGGCGAATCAGCCCCAGCATTTT. Amino acids: CASSPGANQPQHF.

This clonotype was seen once. V is TRBV19 and J is TRBJ1-5, with 9 bases lining up with TRBD1. CDR1 LNHDA and CDR2 SQIVND come from the germline V gene (reference sequence). This CDR3 is 16 amino acids long. Losses at the gene ends were 8 bases for V and 1 base for J; bases not matched to a gene: 9. Written as DNA, the CDR3 is TGTGCCAGTCTCACTCAGACAGGGGGAAGCAATCAGCCCCAGCATTTT. Its translation is CASLTQTGGSNQPQHF.

The chain uses TRBV4-3 and TRBJ1-1; the D is unclear. The CDR3 covers 15 residues. CDR1 is LGHNA and CDR2 is YSLEER in the germline V gene. V lost 0 bases and J lost 1, with 9 bases in between. CDR3 nucleotide sequence: TGCGCCAGCAGCCAAGATAGCGCGGGGAACACTGAAGCTTTCTTT. This codes for CASSQDSAGNTEAFF.

The chain uses TRBV12-3 or TRBV12-4 and TRBJ2-7; D unclear. V was trimmed by 7 bases and J by 6 bases, leaving 22 bases between them. The CDR3 totals 15 residues. CDR3 sequence: CASTSPVAEKGEQYF. The CDR3 coding sequence is TGTGCCAGCACCTCACCCGTGGCAGAAAAGGGCGAGCAGTACTTC.

The chain recombines TRBV12-3 or TRBV12-4 with TRBJ2-7; either TRBD1 or TRBD2 may supply D (5 bases each). Trimming cost V 6 bases and J 2 bases, with 14 bases left between them. The CDR3 contains 14 residues. CDR3: CASSLTGTAYEQYF. CDR3 sequence (DNA): TGTGCCAGCAGCTTAACCGGGACCGCCTACGAGCAGTACTTC.